This T cell receptor (beta chain) was sequenced in a study of blood T cell repertoires in COVID-19. As for the study in general: The origin of the acute and convalescent COVID-19 samples was the United States, Italy and Spain. PBMCs, B-cell-depleted T cells, or T cells were the source of the cDNA or gDNA that made up the material.

Germline V CDR1 and CDR2: SGHTA, FQGNSA. Trimming took off 3 bases at V and 3 bases at J, with 7 bases between the two ends. The CDR3 extends over 13 amino acids. Methods used by the authors: Using reference gene primer amplification, nucleated cell counts were estimated. Profiling relied on immunoSEQ multiplex PCR, and the TCRdb table lists in-frame clones only, not all of them. V and J calls and clone size are those listed in that table; D and trimming were worked out from the DNA. The sample contains 13,000 to 15,000 clones, just under 90% of which appear only once. The source of this sequence is a human donor in a cohort sampled during active COVID-19. This rearrangement joins TRBV7-2 to TRBJ2-3; D is perhaps TRBD1 (5 bases). Specimen: peripheral blood. The CDR3 nucleotides read TGTGCCAGCAGCTTCCAGGGAACAGATACGCAGTATTTT. It is translated as CASSFQGTDTQYF.